The present TCR beta chain was sequenced within a study of response to subunit inactivated influenza vaccine. Study-wide results and limits: Each seasonal influenza vaccination recruits few new T cells, the authors suggested.

In this sample, this clonotype turned up many times. Its target is unknown. This CDR3 is built from 15 residues. Germline-derived CDR1 and CDR2 are LGHNA and YSLEER. The V and J ends lost 2 bases and 4 bases respectively, with 14 bases between them. TCRdb reprocessed the RT-PCR reads with MiXCR, giving one entry per CDR3 protein. The sample lists fewer than 650,000 distinct CDR3 sequences, approximately 12% occurring once. The chain employs TRBV4-3 and TRBJ1-2; D perhaps matches TRBD1 (6 bases). This TCR came from a man aged 45-60 years who received an inactivated influenza vaccine. The sample in question was PBMCs from blood, obtained roughly 45 days after vaccination. CDR3 sequence reads: CASSQTNQGIYGYTF. The CDR3 nucleotides are TGCGCCAGCAGCCAAACAAACCAGGGGATCTATGGCTACACCTTC.